Described below is a single TCR beta chain sequence and its context. This sample stems from a study of CD8 T cells in Susac syndrome. With random hexamers, about 0.5 to 1 ug RNA was reverse transcribed. MiXCR, applied by TCRdb to the immunoSEQ multiplex PCR reads, yields one record per CDR3 protein. This table has approximately 260,000 distinct CDR3 sequences, almost 97% appearing once. The CDR3 contains 11 residues. V was shortened by 6 bases and J by 8 bases, with 11 bases between the two germline ends. Germline-derived CDR1 and CDR2 are MNHEY and SVGEGT. Sequencing was done on a sample of CD4+ T cells from PBMCs. The genes are TRBV6-2 or TRBV6-3 and TRBJ2-7; D may be TRBD1 or TRBD2 (5 bases each). This TCR derives from a human donor with Susac syndrome. This CDR3 reads CASSHGTQQYF. DNA for the CDR3: TGTGCCAGCAGCCACGGGACGCAGCAGTACTTC.